Shown below are 14 T cell receptor beta chains from a single sample sequenced in a study of CD8+CD57+ T cells in acquired aplastic anemia. Template material for TCR beta VDJ and CDR3 profiling consisted of genomic DNA. TCRdb ran MiXCR on the reads and lists one entry per CDR3 protein. The sample has 150,000 to 200,000 distinct CDR3 sequences, roughly 63% seen once. Sequenced material: sorted CD4+, CD8+, or CD8+CD57+ T cells (not recorded which) from PBMCs. The receptors originated from a human donor in good health.

This clonotype was picked up a small number of times. The rearrangement links TRBV20-1 to TRBJ2-1; 11 bases match TRBD2. The CDR3 runs 15 residues. V shed 2 bases, J shed 4 bases, and the junction held 4 bases outside the gene matches. Germline V CDR1 and CDR2: DFQATT, SNEGSKA (reference sequence). CDR3 in DNA: TGCAGTGCTAGACCGGGACTAGCGGTGTACAATGAGCAGTTCTTC. Its translation: CSARPGLAVYNEQFF.

The genes are TRBV7-3 and TRBJ1-2; D not resolved. The V gene's germline CDR1 is SGHTA and CDR2 FQGTGA. V was shortened by 5 bases and J by 7 bases, with 8 bases between the two germline ends. The CDR3 spans 11 residues. CDR3 sequence: CASSEKGGYTF. The DNA for the CDR3 is TGTGCCAGCAGCGAGAAGGGTGGCTACACCTTC.

The V call is TRBV6-1, the J call TRBJ2-1; TRBD2 agrees at 8 bases. This CDR3 contains 13 residues. Looked up from germline, CDR1 is MNHNS and CDR2 is SASEGT. The V gene end was trimmed by 7 bases and the J gene end by 8 bases; junction bases not matched to a gene: 7. The DNA of the CDR3 is TGTGCCAGCACTCGGGGGGGGAAACATGAGCAGTTCTTC. It encodes CASTRGGKHEQFF.

Notes on this clonotype: One end of the junction varies from germline; a read error may be responsible. The chain couples TRBV7-9 to TRBJ2-3; unclear D gene. The CDR3 is made up of 13 amino acids. Germline CDR1 is SEHNR and CDR2 is FQNEAQ (reference sequence). The CDR3 region is CASRLVGTDTQYF. Written as DNA, the CDR3 is TGTGCCAGCAGATTAGTAGGGACAGATACGCAGTATTTT.

The rearrangement joins TRBV10-3 to TRBJ1-6; no firm D call. The V end was cut by 3 bases, the J end by 7 bases, with 13 bases between. CDR1 ENHRY and CDR2 SYGVKD come from the germline V gene. The CDR3 runs to 15 residues. CDR3 protein: CAISERPGENSPLHF. The CDR3 coding sequence is TGTGCCATCAGTGAAAGGCCCGGGGAGAATTCACCCCTCCACTTT.

The chain recombines TRBV5-6 with TRBJ2-7; D might be TRBD2 (5 bases). Germline-derived CDR1 and CDR2 are SGHDT and YYEEEE. V dropped 4 bases and J dropped 3 bases, with 8 bases sitting between them. The CDR3 is made up of 12 amino acids. The CDR3 DNA sequence: TGTGCCAGCAGCAAAGACTACTACGAGCAGTACTTC. Protein sequence: CASSKDYYEQYF.

The DNA of the CDR3 is TGTGCCAGCAGTGACTCCAATGAGCAGTTCTTC. Amino acids: CASSDSNEQFF. The rearrangement joins TRBV6-4 to TRBJ2-1; D call uncertain. The CDR3 has 11 residues. V was clipped by 0 bases and J by 6 bases, with 0 bases between them. Germline CDR1 is MRHNA and CDR2 is SNTAGT.

This clonotype was counted a few times. Germline is not matched at one junction end, which may reflect a read error. The V call is TRBV2, the J call TRBJ1-2; D is ambiguous. CDR1 is SNHLY, CDR2 FYNNEI, per germline. There are 16 residues in the CDR3. The CDR3 region has the DNA TGTGCCAGCAGTGATTCTGCCCCATCCCAAACGCGCGAGTCCCTCTTC. It is translated as CASSDSAPSQTRESLF.

This sequence joins TRBV20-1 and TRBJ1-6; TRBD1 is a possible D gene (6 bases). This CDR3 has 14 amino acids. V was pared by 3 bases and J by 9 bases, with 15 bases between. CDR1 is DFQATT, CDR2 SNEGSKA, per germline (reference sequence). CDR3 amino acids: CSASLIQGASPLHF. The DNA for the CDR3 is TGCAGTGCTAGCCTTATACAGGGAGCTTCACCCCTCCACTTT.

As concerns this clonotype: This may be a read error: a much more frequent sequence differs by one nucleotide. This chain joins TRBV20-1 and TRBJ2-4; unclear D gene. Between the trimmed V and J ends, which lost 7 bases and 1 base, there was a span of 17 bases. CDR3 length equals 15 residues. Germline V gene data show CDR1 as DFQATT and CDR2 as SNEGSKA (reference sequence). In DNA, the CDR3 is TGCAGTGTTAGTTCGGGCTGGACGGCCAAAAACATTCAGTACTTC. Protein product: CSVSSGWTAKNIQYF.

The chain couples TRBV5-1 to TRBJ1-1, with D possibly matching TRBD1 (5 bases). The germline V gene has CDR1 SGHRS and CDR2 YFSETQ. The CDR3 extends over 13 amino acids. V lost 3 bases and J 1 base, leaving 7 bases between the germline ends. CDR3 nucleotides: TGCGCCAGCAGCTGGGGGGGGAACACTGAAGCTTTCTTT. This sequence encodes CASSWGGNTEAFF.

The V gene is TRBV7-3, the J gene TRBJ2-5; D assignment may be TRBD1 or TRBD2 (5 bases each). Trimming took 5 bases from V and 5 from J, leaving 18 bases between them. This CDR3 contains 15 residues. The germline V gene has CDR1 SGHTA and CDR2 FQGTGA. The CDR3, as DNA: TGTGCCAGCAGCCCGAACGGGGCAGTGGGCGAGACCCAGTACTTC. Its protein is CASSPNGAVGETQYF. The full variable domain, rest sourced from reference TRBV7-3 and TRBJ2-5, is GAGVSQTPSNKVTEKGKYVELRCDPISGHTALYWYRQSLGQGPEFLIYFQGTGAADDSGLPNDRFFAVRPEGSVSTLKIQRTERGDSAVYLCASSPNGAVGETQYFGPGTRLLVL.

V and J are TRBV5-1 and TRBJ2-5, with a tentative D call TRBD1 (5 bases). This CDR3 has 14 residues. The V end was cut by 4 bases, the J end by 0 bases, with 10 bases between. The germline CDR1 and CDR2 sequences are SGHRS and YFSETQ. This chain's CDR3 is CASSADIDQETQYF. In nucleotides, the CDR3 is TGCGCCAGCAGCGCGGACATTGACCAAGAGACCCAGTACTTC.

The chain uses TRBV2 and TRBJ2-1, with no clear D. Trimming took 7 bases from V and 5 from J, leaving 12 bases between them. This CDR3 is 13 amino acids long. Germline-derived CDR1 and CDR2 are SNHLY and FYNNEI. CDR3 nucleotide sequence: TGTGCCAGCATGGGCCCCGAACACAATGAGCAGTTCTTC. This gives the protein CASMGPEHNEQFF.